This T cell receptor beta chain stems from a study of long-term antiretroviral therapy in people with HIV. Notes on the study in general: Repertoires in HIV (unlike those of controls) had narrower CDR3 length ranges. From about 2003 to 2018, blood was obtained, possibly while participants received older ART regimens.

Germline V gives CDR1 LGHNA, CDR2 YNFKEQ. Trimming pared 1 base from V and 4 bases from J, leaving 7 bases between. The CDR3 totals 13 residues. Run at survey level, the immunoSEQ assay was version v3.0. Here immunoSEQ multiplex PCR was the method, and the copy in TCRdb shows in-frame clones only, minus some. This sample has roughly 20,000 clones, with more than 70% found just once. To note about this clone: Its antigen remains unidentified.

Specimen: unsorted PBMCs, collected at the start of antiretroviral therapy, before treatment. The chain recombines TRBV4-2 with TRBJ2-5; D remains unclear. This clonotype was sampled from a middle-aged woman with HIV. CDR3 DNA: TGTGCCAGCAGCCAAGTAGACGGAGAGACCCAGTACTTC. It specifies CASSQVDGETQYF.